The 24 T cell receptor beta chains below all came from one sample that was sequenced in a study of blood T cells in healthy people across ages. For the second PCR, which ran for about 7 to 11 cycles, a sample-barcoded 5' primer and a J-beta primer mix were used. TCRdb used MiXCR to reprocess the 5' RACE reads, holding one entry per CDR3 protein. The sample has 1.5 million to 2 million distinct CDR3 sequences; about 28% are singletons. The sample consisted of blood. These receptor sequences come from a woman younger than 45 in good health.

V is TRBV28 and J is TRBJ2-7; a weak D match, TRBD2 (6 bases). V dropped 9 bases and J dropped 3 bases, with 18 bases sitting between them. The CDR3 has 14 residues. Germline V gene data show CDR1 as MDHEN and CDR2 as SYDVKM. The CDR3 DNA follows: TGTGCCAGTCGGATTGGCGGGGACCGCTACGAGCAGTACTTC. This gives the protein CASRIGGDRYEQYF.

This clonotype was found a few times. A much more abundant neighbour one base away suggests this may be a read error. CDR3 nucleotide sequence: TGTACCGTCAGCGTGGACAGATACGAGCAGTACTTC. Protein product: CTVSVDRYEQYF. The chain employs TRBV10-3 and TRBJ2-7; D is perhaps TRBD1 (6 bases). The CDR3 totals 12 residues. Germline V lookup: CDR1 ENHRY, CDR2 SYGVKD.

This clonotype occurred once. Sequence at one end of the junction differs from germline and may be a read error. This sequence joins TRBV2 and TRBJ2-6; 9 bases are shared with TRBD1. Germline loops: CDR1 SNHLY, CDR2 FYNNEI. There are 15 residues in the CDR3. The CDR3 spells CVSSQQGAGANVLTF. The DNA of the CDR3 is TGTGTCAGCAGTCAACAGGGGGCCGGGGCCAACGTCCTGACTTTC.

The chain recombines TRBV20-1 with TRBJ2-5; 8 bases match TRBD1. Gene TRBJ2-7 matches the end of the DNA better, so the J call may be wrong. CDR3 length: 15 amino acids. Germline V lookup: CDR1 DFQATT, CDR2 SNEGSKA (reference sequence). The CDR3: CSAYNTQGGVSEQYF. The CDR3 DNA sequence: TGCAGTGCTTACAACACACAGGGGGGAGTGAGCGAGCAGTACTTC.

The table lists this clonotype with a few counts. The V call is TRBV14, the J call TRBJ1-1; 7 bases align to TRBD1. Looked up from germline, CDR1 is SGHDN and CDR2 is FVKESK. J lost 3 bases, V lost 5 bases, and 12 bases had no gene match. This CDR3 region has 16 residues. CDR3 in amino acids: CASSARDRVRYTEAFF. The CDR3 DNA sequence: TGTGCCAGCAGCGCGCGTGACAGGGTTCGGTACACTGAAGCTTTCTTT.

This chain joins TRBV11-2 and TRBJ2-1; D may be TRBD1 (6 bases). This CDR3 comprises 15 residues. V gave up 5 bases and J gave up 7 bases, with 18 bases separating them. Germline CDR1 SGHAT, CDR2 FQNNGV. For the CDR3, the DNA is TGTGCCAGCAGCGCCAACAGGGCTCTGGGGAATGAGCAGTTCTTC. Amino acids: CASSANRALGNEQFF. The complete variable domain, with remaining parts taken from reference TRBV11-2 and TRBJ2-1, reads EAGVAQSPRYKIIEKRQSVAFWCNPISGHATLYWYQQILGQGPKLLIQFQNNGVVDDSQLPKDRFSAERLKGVDSTLKIQPAKLEDSAVYLCASSANRALGNEQFFGPGTRLTVL.

The gene calls are TRBV27 and TRBJ1-2; weak D call: TRBD1 (5 bases). The CDR3 is 14 residues long. Trimming left V 5 bases short and J 3 bases short, with 13 bases between. The V gene's germline CDR1 is MNHEY and CDR2 SMNVEV (reference sequence). CDR3 DNA: TGTGCCAGCAGTACCCAGGGTGGATACTATGGCTACACCTTC. Its protein is CASSTQGGYYGYTF.

As concerns this clonotype: Mismatch with germline at one junction end may stem from a read error. The J gene is TRBJ2-1, the V gene TRBV12-3 or TRBV12-4; a possible D gene is TRBD1 (6 bases). This CDR3 spans 15 amino acids. CDR3 loop: CARSYQALTGNEQFF. The CDR3, as DNA: TGTGCCCGCAGTTACCAGGCCCTCACAGGGAATGAGCAGTTCTTC.

This clonotype has ten or more counts. The V gene is TRBV27, the J gene TRBJ2-7, with 9 bases identical to TRBD1. The germline gives CDR1 MNHEY, CDR2 SMNVEV (reference sequence). This CDR3 contains 14 residues. V was pared by 2 bases and J by 4 bases, with 3 bases of the junction left unmatched. The DNA for the CDR3 is TGTGCCAGCAGTTTAAGGACAGGGGTATACGAGCAGTACTTC. It yields the protein CASSLRTGVYEQYF.

CDR3 nucleotide sequence: TGTGCCACCAGTGATTTGCATGGTGGCTACACCTTC. Amino acids: CATSDLHGGYTF. This chain connects TRBV24-1 to TRBJ1-2; D not resolved. Germline CDR1 KGHDR, CDR2 SFDVKD. The ends were cut back, 0 bases at V and 7 bases at J, with 5 bases in the middle. The CDR3 sequence is 12 residues long.

This chain uses TRBV11-2 with TRBJ1-1; TRBD1 matches 7 bases. The V gene end was trimmed by 5 bases and the J gene end by 6 bases; junction bases not matched to a gene: 6. The CDR3 length is 13 residues. Germline V CDR1 and CDR2: SGHAT, FQNNGV. For the CDR3, the DNA is TGTGCCAGCAGCCTTAACAGGGGCGCTGAAGCTTTCTTT. This codes for CASSLNRGAEAFF.

This CDR3 is CAWSVVFGLGVEQYF. The CDR3 DNA follows: TGTGCCTGGAGTGTGGTGTTCGGACTAGGGGTCGAGCAGTACTTC. The rearrangement links TRBV30 to TRBJ2-7, with 7 bases lining up with TRBD2. The trim removed 0 bases at V and 6 bases at J, leaving 11 bases unmatched. The CDR3 is 15 amino acids. Germline loops: CDR1 GTSNPN, CDR2 SVGIG (reference sequence).

In this sample, this clonotype turned up a few times. The J gene is TRBJ2-1, the V gene TRBV6-1; no clear D gene. There are 14 residues in the CDR3. V was pared by 10 bases and J by 4 bases, with 17 bases between. CDR1 is MNHNS, CDR2 SASEGT, per germline. The DNA for the CDR3 is TGTGCCACCCTGAAGTCCCCTCAATACAATGAGCAGTTCTTC. It encodes CATLKSPQYNEQFF.

V and J are TRBV2 and TRBJ2-1; 9 bases map to TRBD2. Germline lookup yields CDR1 SNHLY and CDR2 FYNNEI. The CDR3 has 16 amino acids. Trimming removed 6 bases from V and 4 bases from J; junction bases left unmatched: 10. The chain's CDR3 is CASSGPLAGKYNEQFF. The CDR3, as DNA: TGTGCCAGCAGCGGCCCGCTAGCGGGGAAATACAATGAGCAGTTCTTC.

This clonotype was counted ten times or more. The rearrangement joins TRBV3-1 to TRBJ2-5; 8 bases agree with TRBD2. The CDR3 consists of 18 residues. V lost 1 base to trimming and J lost 5 bases; unmatched junction nucleotides: 15. Germline V gene sequence: CDR1 LGHDT, CDR2 YNNKEL (reference sequence). CDR3 nucleotides: TGTGCCAGCAGCCAAGTAATCCCTCGGGGGGGCGACGGGGAGACCCAGTACTTC. Amino acids: CASSQVIPRGGDGETQYF.

Only a few counts were recorded for this clonotype. The chain is built from TRBV20-1 and TRBJ2-7; 14 positions agree with TRBD2. Per the germline V gene, CDR1 is DFQATT and CDR2 is SNEGSKA (reference sequence). V shed 0 bases, J shed 8 bases, and the junction held 12 bases outside the gene matches. The CDR3 loop spans 17 amino acids. The chain's CDR3 is CSARDRLAGGFSFKQYF. The CDR3, as DNA: TGCAGTGCTAGAGATCGACTAGCGGGGGGGTTCAGTTTTAAGCAGTACTTC.

This chain connects TRBV7-2 to TRBJ2-4; TRBD2 aligns across 13 bases. Near its end, the DNA agrees better with TRBJ2-7, so the J call may be wrong. Germline values: CDR1 SGHTA, CDR2 FQGNSA. The CDR3 loop spans 16 amino acids. CDR3 protein: CATALAGGPYSYEQYF. The CDR3, as DNA: TGTGCCACCGCACTAGCGGGAGGGCCCTATTCCTACGAGCAGTACTTC.

This clonotype occurred a few times. The chain is built from TRBV20-1 and TRBJ2-3; D may be TRBD1 (5 bases). V gave up 0 bases and J gave up 4 bases, with 11 bases separating them. This CDR3 comprises 14 residues. Germline CDR1 is DFQATT and CDR2 is SNEGSKA (reference sequence). CDR3: CSARDLGQSDTQYF. CDR3 sequence (DNA): TGCAGTGCTAGAGATCTTGGACAATCAGATACGCAGTATTTT.

This chain joins TRBV12-3 or TRBV12-4 and TRBJ2-1, with D maybe TRBD2 (5 bases). V gave up 8 bases and J gave up 6 bases, with 17 bases separating them. The CDR3 extends over 14 amino acids. DNA for the CDR3: TGTGCCAGCTATCTATGGGAGAAGGGCAATGAGCAGTTCTTC. Translated: CASYLWEKGNEQFF.

This clonotype has just a few counts. This sequence joins TRBV27 and TRBJ2-1; D call uncertain. The CDR3 is 15 amino acids. Germline V gene data show CDR1 as MNHEY and CDR2 as SMNVEV (reference sequence). V was cut by 2 bases and J by 4 bases, with 12 bases left in between. CDR3 sequence: CASSLSAFGYNEQFF. CDR3 DNA: TGTGCCAGCAGTTTAAGTGCGTTTGGGTACAATGAGCAGTTCTTC.

Many counts were recorded for this clonotype. V is TRBV27 and J is TRBJ2-5; no firm D call. CDR1 MNHEY and CDR2 SMNVEV come from the germline V gene (reference sequence). V dropped 0 bases and J dropped 2 bases, with 10 bases sitting between them. The length of the CDR3 is 15 residues. CDR3 sequence: CASSLSRSRQETQYF. The CDR3 coding sequence is TGTGCCAGCAGTTTATCGAGGTCCAGACAAGAGACCCAGTACTTC.

The chain employs TRBV7-9 and TRBJ2-7, with D possibly being TRBD1 (6 bases). Germline CDR1 and CDR2: SEHNR and FQNEAQ (reference sequence). CDR3 length: 14 residues. Trimming removed 4 bases from V and 3 bases from J, with 13 bases in between. CDR3 protein: CASSWAGAYYEQYF. In DNA form, the CDR3 reads TGTGCCAGCAGCTGGGCAGGGGCATACTACGAGCAGTACTTC.

The chain couples TRBV6-2 or TRBV6-3 to TRBJ2-3; 9 nucleotides match TRBD2. Unmatched junction bases numbered 8, after V lost 7 bases and J lost 3 bases. Germline V gene data show CDR1 as MNHEY and CDR2 as SVGEGT. This CDR3 comprises 15 residues. The chain's CDR3 is CASNSKRGVTDTQYF. The CDR3 DNA follows: TGTGCCAGCAATAGCAAGCGGGGGGTGACAGATACGCAGTATTTT.

This clonotype has ten or more counts. This sequence joins TRBV9 and TRBJ2-3; TRBD2 might be the D (6 bases). V lost 2 bases and J lost 0, with 10 bases in between. Germline V gene sequence: CDR1 SGDLS, CDR2 YYNGEE. There are 15 residues in the CDR3. The DNA of the CDR3 is TGTGCCAGCAGCGTGGGCGGGGTTAGCACAGATACGCAGTATTTT. This sequence encodes CASSVGGVSTDTQYF.